This passage covers 31 T cell receptor beta chains from one sample sequenced in a study of tumor and adjacent non-tumor tissue in lung cancer. The library came from three nested PCR rounds adapted from ARM-PCR protocols. TCRdb itself ran the multiplex PCR reads through MiXCR, one entry per CDR3 protein. The sample gives around 80,000 distinct CDR3 sequences, approximately 78% of which show up once; less than 60% is in the top ten. The template was RNA from unsorted bulk tissue. This non-tumor lung sample came from over 3 cm beyond the tumor edge. Sequenced input: distant non-tumor lung tissue. The receptors were sampled from a man aged 60 to 75 with non-small cell lung cancer.

On this clonotype: Because the CDR3 is missing its conserved closing phenylalanine or tryptophan, this is likely a read error. The chain combines TRBV4-1 with TRBJ1-1; D gene unclear. Per the germline V gene, CDR1 is MGHRA and CDR2 is YSYEKL. This CDR3 has 16 residues. The CDR3 region is CVSSSGPTSMNTDAFY. The CDR3 DNA reads TGCGTCAGCAGCAGTGGCCCTACCTCTATGAACACTGATGCTTTCTAT.

This clonotype was seen once. Mismatch with germline at one junction end may stem from a read error. This chain uses TRBV6-5 with TRBJ1-5; 8 bases agree with TRBD1. There are 15 residues in the CDR3. In germline, CDR1 is MNHEY, CDR2 SVGAGI. The CDR3 spells CVSSYSGQGSRPQHF. In DNA form, the CDR3 reads TGTGTCAGCAGTTATAGTGGACAGGGTAGTCGGCCCCAGCATTTT.

The chain carries TRBV6-1 and TRBJ2-3; perhaps TRBD1 as D (6 bases). The end of the DNA fits TRBJ1-5 better, so the J call may be wrong. The CDR3 loop spans 15 amino acids. Germline V gene data show CDR1 as MNHNS and CDR2 as SASEGT. CDR3 in amino acids: CASRPGDGRTDKQHF. The CDR3 nucleotides are TGTGCCAGCAGGCCGGGTGATGGGAGGACAGATAAGCAGCATTTT.

Remarks on this clonotype: This may be a read error, as it is one base from a much larger clone. This chain links TRBV5-6 with TRBJ1-1; no clear D. CDR3 size: 13 residues. Trimming took off 6 bases at V and 12 bases at J, with 21 bases between the two ends. CDR1 and CDR2 (germline): SGHDT, YYEEEE. In DNA form, the CDR3 reads TGTGCCAGCAAAAAATCAGGCACCGCTCAATCTTTCTTT. Its protein product is CASKKSGTAQSFF.

The chain employs TRBV29-1 and TRBJ2-7; 8 positions agree with TRBD1. In germline, CDR1 is SQVTM, CDR2 ANQGSEA. This CDR3 comprises 13 residues. In DNA, the CDR3 is TGCAGTGTCAGCCGGACAGGGCAATACGAGCAGTACTTC. It yields the protein CSVSRTGQYEQYF.

With regard to this clonotype: This may stem from a read error, because a much larger clone lies one nucleotide away. This chain connects TRBV30 to TRBJ2-7; D is possibly TRBD2 (5 bases). V lost 2 bases and J lost 3, with 14 bases in between. The CDR3 sequence is 14 residues long. Germline V gene lookup returns CDR1 GTSNPN and CDR2 SVGIG (reference sequence). DNA of the CDR3: TGTGCCTGGAGTCTTTCGGAGCGGCTCTACGAGCAGTACTTC. It codes for CAWSLSERLYEQYF.

J is TRBJ2-5 and V is TRBV20-1, with D perhaps TRBD1 (5 bases). The CDR3 runs 15 residues. Trimming took 3 bases from V and 3 from J, leaving 17 bases between them. Germline CDR1 and CDR2: DFQATT and SNEGSKA (reference sequence). The CDR3 is CSARDLGLTEETQYF. CDR3 nucleotides: TGCAGTGCTAGGGATTTGGGGCTAACGGAAGAGACCCAGTACTTC.

This clonotype turned up a few times. A much larger clone differs by one base, so this may be a read error. The chain uses TRBV29-1 and TRBJ1-2, with D uncertain. The CDR3 totals 12 residues. Germline V CDR1 and CDR2: SQVTM, ANQGSEA. The V end was cut by 6 bases, the J end by 8 bases, with 16 bases between. The CDR3 here is CSVQINELGYTF. The CDR3, as DNA: TGCAGCGTCCAGATAAACGAGCTCGGCTACACCTTC.

V gene TRBV5-1 combines with J gene TRBJ2-5; D is perhaps TRBD1 (5 bases). The CDR3 is 16 amino acids. The germline CDR1 and CDR2 sequences are SGHRS and YFSETQ. V was trimmed by 0 bases and J by 3 bases, leaving 15 bases between them. CDR3 sequence: CASSLGPAGSKETQYF. CDR3 DNA sequence: TGCGCCAGCAGCTTGGGTCCTGCAGGGTCCAAAGAGACCCAGTACTTC.

Comments on this clonotype: Since the CDR3 does not end with the conserved phenylalanine or tryptophan, this likely comes from a read error. The chain has TRBV20-1 and TRBJ2-7, with TRBD2 identical over 11 bases. TRBJ2-1 matches the DNA end more closely, so the J call is doubtful. The germline gives CDR1 DFQATT, CDR2 SNEGSKA (reference sequence). This CDR3 is 14 amino acids long. The CDR3 DNA sequence: TGCAGTGCTAGAGTAGCGGGAGGGCCCGACGAGCAGTTCTAC. Amino acids: CSARVAGGPDEQFY.

A remark on this clonotype: Given a much more abundant clone one base away, this may be a read error. J is TRBJ2-1 and V is TRBV30; the D is unclear. This CDR3 has 13 residues. V was trimmed by 1 base and J by 5 bases, leaving 9 bases between them. The germline gives CDR1 GTSNPN, CDR2 SVGIG (reference sequence). The CDR3: CAWSARYNNEQFF. CDR3 DNA: TGTGCCTGGAGTGCACGATATAACAATGAGCAGTTCTTC.

In the case of this clonotype: A much larger clone lies one base from this, so it may be a read error. This chain joins TRBV5-1 and TRBJ2-1; 9 bases are a match to TRBD1. This CDR3 contains 16 residues. Germline CDR1 is SGHRS and CDR2 is YFSETQ. The CDR3 sequence is CTSSLMGTGSIGEQFF. The CDR3 DNA reads as TGCACCAGCAGCTTGATGGGGACAGGGAGTATTGGTGAGCAGTTCTTC.

Details on this clonotype: Its ends do not fully match the called genes, so a read error is possible. This rearrangement joins TRBV20-1 to TRBJ2-1; TRBD2 is a possible D gene (6 bases). The CDR3 contains 15 residues. Per germline, CDR1 DFQATT and CDR2 SNEGSKA (reference sequence). The CDR3 DNA reads as TGCAGTGCTCTGGGGCTAGCGAGCTCCTACAATGACCAGTTCTTC. The encoded protein is CSALGLASSYNDQFF.

By sample share, this clonotype is medium-sized. The chain uses TRBV11-3 and TRBJ2-3, with TRBD2 as a possible D gene (5 bases). Trimming shortened V by 5 bases and J by 2 bases, and 17 bases separated the two germline ends. Germline V gives CDR1 SGHNT, CDR2 YENEEA. The CDR3 loop spans 16 amino acids. The CDR3 here is CASSPRTSRVTDTQYF. The CDR3 bases are TGTGCCAGCAGCCCACGCACGTCGAGGGTCACAGATACGCAGTATTTT.

The chain uses TRBV5-1 and TRBJ2-1; D unresolved. From germline, CDR1 is SGHRS and CDR2 YFSETQ. The CDR3 has 13 amino acids. V lost 2 bases and J lost 4, with 7 bases in between. In nucleotides, the CDR3 is TGCGCCAGCAGCTTCGTGGGGTACAATGAGCAGTTCTTC. Amino acids: CASSFVGYNEQFF.

On this clonotype: Compared with germline, one end of the junction differs, possibly owing to a read error. The V call is TRBV12-3 or TRBV12-4, the J call TRBJ1-1; D is undetermined. CDR3 length: 15 amino acids. CDR3 amino acids: CAGSFPVILNTEAFF. The CDR3 DNA reads TGTGCCGGCAGTTTCCCAGTGATACTGAACACTGAAGCGTTCTTT.

Here the CDR3 reads CASSQDRTFSSYEQYF. The DNA for the CDR3 is TGTGCCAGCAGCCAAGATAGGACCTTCAGCTCCTACGAGCAGTACTTC. The gene calls are TRBV4-2 and TRBJ2-7, with no clear D. Germline V CDR1 and CDR2: LGHNA, YNFKEQ. V lost 0 bases, J lost 0 bases, and 12 bases lay in between. The length of the CDR3 is 16 residues.

On this clonotype itself: Sequence at one end of the junction differs from germline and may be a read error. J is TRBJ1-6 and V is TRBV20-1; weak D call: TRBD1 (5 bases). The CDR3 consists of 16 residues. Per germline, CDR1 DFQATT and CDR2 SNEGSKA (reference sequence). CDR3 nucleotide sequence: TGCAGTGCCCAGAACACCGACTTCGGGGGTAATTCACCCTTCCAATTT. This encodes CSAQNTDFGGNSPFQF.

A remark on this clonotype: Because the CDR3 is missing its conserved closing phenylalanine or tryptophan, this is likely a read error. The limits of the CDR3 on the DNA are not certain, so only TCRdb's listed CDR3 is given. The chain employs TRBV20-1 and TRBJ2-5; the tabulated D call, TRBD2, remains unverified against the DNA. The CDR3 contains 14 residues when both ends are counted. Per germline, CDR1 DFQATT and CDR2 SNEGSKA (reference sequence). The CDR3 sequence is CSARSGGMIETQYI.

A remark on this clonotype: Possible read error: a much larger clone is one base away. The chain links TRBV5-1 to TRBJ2-5; D uncertain. There are 14 residues in the CDR3. V was pared by 0 bases and J by 7 bases, with 13 bases between. The V gene's germline CDR1 is SGHRS and CDR2 YFSETQ. The chain's CDR3 is CASSLEARGVTQYF. The DNA for the CDR3 is TGCGCCAGCAGCTTGGAGGCCCGTGGGGTGACCCAGTACTTC.

Note on this clonotype: Sequence at one end of the junction differs from germline and may be a read error. The V and J genes are TRBV6-2 or TRBV6-3 and TRBJ1-1; D is unresolved. Germline V gene data show CDR1 as MNHEY and CDR2 as SVGEGT. The CDR3 consists of 14 residues. The CDR3 region has the DNA TGTGCCAGCAGTTACCCCTACGGGATTACTGAAGCTATCTTT. This encodes CASSYPYGITEAIF.

About this clonotype itself: This may arise from a read error, as a much more abundant clone is one base away. The V and J genes are TRBV5-1 and TRBJ1-2, with 7 bases fitting TRBD1. The CDR3 has 14 amino acids. Per the germline V gene, CDR1 is SGHRS and CDR2 is YFSETQ. CDR3 residues: CASRLAGTEYGYTF. The CDR3 nucleotides read TGCGCCAGCAGGTTGGCCGGGACAGAGTATGGCTACACCTTC.

As concerns this clonotype: Since the CDR3 does not end with the conserved phenylalanine or tryptophan, this likely comes from a read error. The chain employs TRBV6-5 and TRBJ2-3; no definite D call. The CDR3 extends over 12 amino acids. Looked up from germline, CDR1 is MNHEY and CDR2 is SVGAGI. CDR3 nucleotides: TGTGTCAGAAGCGCAGGCACAGATACGCAGTATCTT. Its protein is CVRSAGTDTQYL.

This chain links TRBV4-3 with TRBJ2-7; D may be TRBD1 (5 bases). The germline CDR1 and CDR2 sequences are LGHNA and YSLEER. Trimming cost V 1 base and J 2 bases, with 18 bases left between them. The length of the CDR3 is 17 residues. This chain's CDR3 is CASSQGIRTRPAYEQYF. The CDR3 bases are TGCGCCAGCAGCCAAGGAATCAGGACAAGGCCCGCCTACGAGCAGTACTTC.

Points on this clonotype: Just one base apart from a much larger clone, this may be a read error. V is TRBV10-1 and J is TRBJ1-1; D remains ambiguous. Germline loops: CDR1 WNHNN, CDR2 SYGVQD (reference sequence). Trimming took 3 bases from V and 1 from J, leaving 12 bases between them. There are 15 residues in the CDR3. CDR3 nucleotides: TGCGCCAGCAGTGATTCCACGGGAGCGAACACTGAAGCTTTCTTT. This sequence encodes CASSDSTGANTEAFF.

On this clonotype: Sequence at one end of the junction differs from germline and may be a read error. J is TRBJ2-3 and V is TRBV11-2; D unclear. This CDR3 has 13 amino acids. CDR1 is SGHAT and CDR2 is FQNNGV in the germline V gene. In nucleotides, the CDR3 is TGTGCCAGCAGCTTAGGATGGCCAGATACGCTGTATTTT. This encodes CASSLGWPDTLYF.

This clonotype was seen at least ten times. The rearrangement uses TRBV6-5 and TRBJ1-4; 8 nucleotides align to TRBD1. CDR1 and CDR2 (germline): MNHEY, SVGAGI. The J segment lost 7 bases and the V segment lost 6 bases, leaving 7 bases of the junction unmatched. There are 14 residues in the CDR3. This CDR3 reads CASRRTGLGEKLFF. CDR3 in DNA: TGTGCCAGCAGGAGGACAGGGTTGGGTGAAAAACTGTTTTTT.

The chain has TRBV11-2 and TRBJ2-7, with D possibly being TRBD1 (5 bases). The CDR3 is 13 amino acids. The V gene's germline CDR1 is SGHAT and CDR2 FQNNGV. Deletions cut 5 bases from V and 6 bases from J, with 14 bases between. CDR3 DNA sequence: TGTGCCAGCAGCATGGAAACAGGAGCCGAGCAGTACTTC. It is translated as CASSMETGAEQYF.

Of note for this clonotype: This sequence may be a read error, since a much larger clone differs from it by one base. The genes are TRBV5-4 and TRBJ2-5; TRBD2 agrees at 7 bases. Germline loops: CDR1 SGHNT, CDR2 YYREEE (reference sequence). CDR3 length: 15 amino acids. The CDR3 DNA follows: TGTGTCAGCAGCTTGGCGTCTAGCGGACAAGAGACCCAGTACTTC. It encodes CVSSLASSGQETQYF.

A note on this clonotype: Compared with germline, one end of the junction differs, possibly owing to a read error. The chain recombines TRBV29-1 with TRBJ2-3; D is uncertain. Germline assignment: CDR1 SQVTM and CDR2 ANQGSEA. The CDR3 runs 12 residues. This chain's CDR3 is CSAKEITDTHYF. The CDR3 coding sequence is TGCAGCGCTAAGGAGATTACAGATACGCATTATTTT.

V gene TRBV24-1 combines with J gene TRBJ2-7; 7 bases map to TRBD2. Germline CDR1 reads KGHDR; CDR2 reads SFDVKD. The V gene end was trimmed by 8 bases and the J gene end by 5 bases; junction bases not matched to a gene: 14. The CDR3 totals 15 residues. The CDR3 here is CATIERTRGRHEQYF. DNA of the CDR3: TGTGCCACCATTGAAAGGACTAGAGGGAGGCACGAGCAGTACTTC.